This T cell receptor (beta chain) was retrieved from a study of blood T cell repertoires in COVID-19. Assay: immunoSEQ multiplex PCR; the TCRdb copy retains only in-frame clones and omits some. The sample lists 350,000 to 400,000 clones; more than 80% were seen once. Germline V gives CDR1 MDHEN, CDR2 SYDVKM. The CDR3 loop spans 17 amino acids. Unmatched junction bases numbered 12, after V lost 5 bases and J lost 7 bases. J is TRBJ2-1 and V is TRBV28; 12 bases match TRBD2. This TCR was sampled from a man between 18 and 29 years old who had recovered from COVID-19. Sequenced input: PBMCs or T cells enriched from blood (not recorded which). The CDR3 protein is CASSPFGGLAGGNEQFF. The CDR3 DNA follows: TGTGCCAGCAGTCCCTTCGGCGGGCTAGCGGGAGGGAATGAGCAGTTCTTC.